The source of this TCR beta chain is a study of T-cell memory formation after mild COVID-19. Findings and caveats of the study: Contracting clones, day 15 to 85, had balanced CD4/CD8, and later expanders favored CD4+. That cross-reactive memory joined was suggested by some responding clones appearing in pre-infection memory.

Ten or more counts support this clonotype. Its antigen is currently unknown. In TCRdb, the 5' RACE reads were re-called with MiXCR into one record per CDR3 protein. The table records around 200,000 distinct CDR3 sequences, approximately 17% of them present only once. There are 13 residues in the CDR3. Germline values: CDR1 SGHRS, CDR2 YFSETQ. V dropped 6 bases and J dropped 1 base, with 10 bases sitting between them. The clonotype originates from a man aged 18 to 29 who had mild COVID-19 (a few samples of this study predate the infection). Cell type and time point are not known. V usage is TRBV5-1 and J usage is TRBJ1-1; maybe TRBD1 (5 bases). Sequencing was carried out using PBMCs or a T cell subset sorted from them (not recorded which). Here the CDR3 reads CASNSGENTEAFF. DNA of the CDR3: TGCGCCAGCAACTCGGGGGAGAACACTGAAGCTTTCTTT. Full variable domain (rest looked up from reference TRBV5-1 and TRBJ1-1): KAGVTQTPRYLIKTRGQQVTLSCSPISGHRSVSWYQQTPGQGLQFLFEYFSETQRNKGNFPGRFSGRQFSNSRSEMNVSTLELGDSALYLCASNSGENTEAFFGQGTRLTVV.